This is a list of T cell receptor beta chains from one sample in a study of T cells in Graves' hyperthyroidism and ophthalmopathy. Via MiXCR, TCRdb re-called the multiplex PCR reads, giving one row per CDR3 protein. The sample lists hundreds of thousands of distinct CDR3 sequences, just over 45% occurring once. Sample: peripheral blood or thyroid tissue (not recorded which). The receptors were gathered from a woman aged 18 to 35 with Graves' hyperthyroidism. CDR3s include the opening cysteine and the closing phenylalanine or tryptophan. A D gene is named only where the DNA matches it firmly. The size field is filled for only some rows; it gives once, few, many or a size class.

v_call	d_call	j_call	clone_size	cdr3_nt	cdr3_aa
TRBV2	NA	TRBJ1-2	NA	TGTGCCAGCAGTGAGGCGGCTGGGGGCTACACCTTC	CASSEAAGGYTF
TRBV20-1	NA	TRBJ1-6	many	TGCAGTGCTAGGGGAGAGTCACCCCTCCACTTT	CSARGESPLHF
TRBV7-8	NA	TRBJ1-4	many	TGTGCCAGCAGCTTAGCGCGTGAAAAACTGTTTTTT	CASSLAREKLFF
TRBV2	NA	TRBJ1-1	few	TGTGCCTGGAGCCGGGGTCTGAACACTGAAGCTTTCTTT	CAWSRGLNTEAFF
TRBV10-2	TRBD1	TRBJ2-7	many	TGCGCCAGCAGACCGGGACAGGGCTACGAGCAGTACTTC	CASRPGQGYEQYF
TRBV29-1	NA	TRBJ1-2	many	TGCAGCGACGGGGGATTTGGCTATGGCTACACCTTC	CSDGGFGYGYTF
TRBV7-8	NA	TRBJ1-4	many	TGTGCCAGCAGCAGGACCTATGCAGATGAAAAACTGTTTTTT	CASSRTYADEKLFF
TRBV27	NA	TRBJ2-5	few	TGTGCCAGCAGTGGATATAGCGGAGAAGAGACCCAGTACTTC	CASSGYSGEETQYF
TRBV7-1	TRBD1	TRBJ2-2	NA	TGTGCCAGCAGCTCGGACAGGGTAAACACCGGGGAGCTGTTTTTT	CASSSDRVNTGELFF
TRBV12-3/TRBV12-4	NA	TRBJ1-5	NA	TGTGCCAGCAGTCCCAGGGAGACGGCTCAGCCCCAGCATTTT	CASSPRETAQPQHF
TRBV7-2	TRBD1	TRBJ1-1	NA	TGTGCCAGCAGCTATGAGGGACAGGCATTGAACACTGAAGCTTTCTTT	CASSYEGQALNTEAFF
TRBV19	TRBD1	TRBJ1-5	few	TGTGCCAGTAGGACGGACAGGGTAGTGGAGCAGCCCCAGCATTTT	CASRTDRVVEQPQHF
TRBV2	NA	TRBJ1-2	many	TGTGCCAGCAGTGACGGCAGGGCCCGGGGTGGCTACACCTTC	CASSDGRARGGYTF
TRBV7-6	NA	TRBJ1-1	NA	TGCGCCAGCAGCCAAGGCGTGGGGATGAACACTGAAGCTTTCTTT	CASSQGVGMNTEAFF
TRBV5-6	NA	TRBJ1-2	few	TGTGCCAGCAGCTTGATCGATTATGGCTACACCTTC	CASSLIDYGYTF
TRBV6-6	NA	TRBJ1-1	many	TGTGCCAGCACGCCCGCTTTTGGGGGTGAAGCTTTCTTT	CASTPAFGGEAFF
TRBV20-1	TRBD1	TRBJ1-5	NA	TGCAGTGCCCGGACAGGGACAGAGCACAATCAGCCCCAGCATTTT	CSARTGTEHNQPQHF
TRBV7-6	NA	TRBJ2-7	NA	TGTGCCAGCAGCTTAGGCGCGTCAGGGGATTGCCACGAGCAGTACTTC	CASSLGASGDCHEQYF
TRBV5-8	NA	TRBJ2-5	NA	TGTGCCAGCAGCCACAGGGTCTATGGTGGGGAGACCCAGTACTTC	CASSHRVYGGETQYF
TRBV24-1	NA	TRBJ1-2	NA	TGTGCCACCAGTGATGCCGCTCCAGAAAATGCTAACTATGGCTACACCTTC	CATSDAAPENANYGYTF
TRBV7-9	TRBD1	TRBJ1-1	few	TGTGCCAGCAGCGACAGGGACCGGGACACTGAAGCTTTCTTT	CASSDRDRDTEAFF
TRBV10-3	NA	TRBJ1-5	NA	TGTGCCTCCGCGGGGGGGTTGGCTCAGCCCCAGCATTTT	CASAGGLAQPQHF
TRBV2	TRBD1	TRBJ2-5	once	TGTGCCAGCAGTCCCGGGACAGGGGGGGCGGAAGAGACCCAGTACTTC	CASSPGTGGAEETQYF
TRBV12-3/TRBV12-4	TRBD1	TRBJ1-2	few	TGTGCCAGCAGTGAGACAGGGACGGATGGCTACACCTTC	CASSETGTDGYTF
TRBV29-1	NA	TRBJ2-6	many	TGCAGCGTTGAAGACAGGGGATGGGGGGCCAACGTCCTGACTTTC	CSVEDRGWGANVLTF
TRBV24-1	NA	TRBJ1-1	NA	TGTGCCACCAGTGATTCGTCAGGGCCCACTGAAGCTTTCTTT	CATSDSSGPTEAFF
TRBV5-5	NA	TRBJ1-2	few	TGTGCCAGCAGCTTGTCGGGGGGCAGGGGTGGCTACACCTTC	CASSLSGGRGGYTF
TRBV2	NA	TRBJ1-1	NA	TGTGCCGGCAGCCGCGGACAGATGAACACTGAAGCTTTCTTT	CAGSRGQMNTEAFF
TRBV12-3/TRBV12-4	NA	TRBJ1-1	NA	TGTGCCAGCAGGAACCAGGCGAACACTGAAGCTTTCTTT	CASRNQANTEAFF
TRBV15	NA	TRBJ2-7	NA	TGTGCCACCAGCAGTCATTGGGTGGCGGGCGAGCAGTACTTC	CATSSHWVAGEQYF
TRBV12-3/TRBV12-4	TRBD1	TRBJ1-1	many	TGTGCCAGCAGTTTAATGACAGGGGACGCGGCTTTCTTT	CASSLMTGDAAFF
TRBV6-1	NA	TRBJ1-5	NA	TGTGCCAGCAGTGGTCGCGGCCTTGGGCCCCAGCATTTT	CASSGRGLGPQHF
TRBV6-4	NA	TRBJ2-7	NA	TGTGCCAGCAGTGACTCTGGACTGGACTACAATGAGCAGTACTTC	CASSDSGLDYNEQYF
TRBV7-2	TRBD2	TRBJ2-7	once	TGTGCCAGCAGCTTACCCTTTAGCGGGAGGGCCTACGAGCAGTACTTC	CASSLPFSGRAYEQYF
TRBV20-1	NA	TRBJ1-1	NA	TGCAGTGCTAGAGATCTACAGGGATTTTCTGAAGCTTTCTTT	CSARDLQGFSEAFF
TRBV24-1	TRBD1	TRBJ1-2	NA	TGTGCCACCAGCAGTGCCATCCCGGGACAGGGGAACTATGGCTACACCTTC	CATSSAIPGQGNYGYTF
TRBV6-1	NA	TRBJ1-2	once	TGTGCCAGCAGTCCTTCTTGGGCAGGGAGTAGATATGGCTACACCTTC	CASSPSWAGSRYGYTF
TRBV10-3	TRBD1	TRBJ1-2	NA	TGTGCCATCAGCAGACAGGGTATGGAGTATGGCTACACCTTC	CAISRQGMEYGYTF
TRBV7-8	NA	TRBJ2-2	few	TGTGCCAGCAGCTTACTCCCCGCCCCTTCATCAGCCTTCAGCGGGGAGCTGTTTTTT	CASSLLPAPSSAFSGELFF
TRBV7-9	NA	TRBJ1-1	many	TGTGCCAGCAGCTTAGTGGGGTCGGCGAACACTGAAGCTTTCTTT	CASSLVGSANTEAFF
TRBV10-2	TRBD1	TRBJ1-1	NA	TGCGCCAGCAATAGGGACAGGGTAAACACTGAAGCTTTCTTT	CASNRDRVNTEAFF
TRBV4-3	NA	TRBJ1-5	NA	TGCGCCAGCAGCCAAGAACTTAATCAGCCCCAGCATTTT	CASSQELNQPQHF
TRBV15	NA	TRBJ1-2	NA	TGTGCCACCAGCAGATCCCTGAAGACAGGTGAAGGCTACACCTTC	CATSRSLKTGEGYTF
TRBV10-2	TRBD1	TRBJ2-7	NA	TGCGCCAGCAGTGAGTCGACAGGGGGCGGCAGCTCCTACGAGCAGTACTTC	CASSESTGGGSSYEQYF
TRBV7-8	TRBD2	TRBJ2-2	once	TGCGCCAGCAGCAAAGAGGGGCGCGGGAGGGCGAACACCGGGGAGCTGTTTTTT	CASSKEGRGRANTGELFF
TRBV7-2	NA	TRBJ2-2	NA	TGTGCCAGCAGCTCCCCCAGGGGAGACACCGGGGAGCTGTTTTTT	CASSSPRGDTGELFF
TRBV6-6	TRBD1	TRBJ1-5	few	TGTGCCAGCAGCTCCGGGACAGGGAAGGCTCAGCCCCAGCATTTT	CASSSGTGKAQPQHF
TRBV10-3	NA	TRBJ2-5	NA	TGTGCCATCAGGGACAGCTACCAAGAGACCCAGTACTTC	CAIRDSYQETQYF
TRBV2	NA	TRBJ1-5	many	TGTGCCACAAGGGGAAGCAATCAGCCCCAGCATTTT	CATRGSNQPQHF
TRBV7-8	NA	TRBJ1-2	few	TGTGCCAGCAGCTTAGCCCTACAGGTATCGTATGGCTACACCTTC	CASSLALQVSYGYTF
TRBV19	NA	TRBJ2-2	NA	TGTGCCAGCACTCACCCGGCCGGGGAGCTGTTTTTT	CASTHPAGELFF
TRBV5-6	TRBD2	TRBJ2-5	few	TGTGCCAGCAGCCGAACTAGCGGTCCTCGGGAGACCCAGTACTTC	CASSRTSGPRETQYF
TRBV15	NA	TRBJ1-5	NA	TGTGCCACCAGCAGACCCCCCGACAGCACCTGGTGGGATCAGCCCCAGCATTTT	CATSRPPDSTWWDQPQHF